The following is a TCR beta chain sequence with its context. This entry is derived from a study of blood T cell repertoires in COVID-19. Study background: Samples of COVID-19 (acute and convalescent) were obtained from the United States, Italy and Spain.

Per the original data handling: Reference gene primer amplification yielded estimated nucleated cell counts. Assay: immunoSEQ multiplex PCR; the TCRdb copy retains only in-frame clones and omits some. D and trimming come from the DNA, and the V and J calls and clone size come from that table. The table lists 120,000 to 150,000 clones, approximately 86% of them singletons. Germline CDR1 MNHEY, CDR2 SMNVEV (reference sequence). CDR3 size: 15 residues. The V gene lost 0 bases and the J gene lost 5 bases, with 13 bases spanning the gap. This receptor was identified in a human donor in a cohort sampled during active COVID-19. The genes are TRBV27 and TRBJ1-2; unclear D gene. Sequenced sample: peripheral blood. The DNA for the CDR3 is TGTGCCAGCAGTTTATCGGGCGGGTCCGGATATGGCTACACCTTC. Protein sequence: CASSLSGGSGYGYTF.